This TCR beta chain was retrieved from a study of blood T cell repertoires in COVID-19. Across the whole study: The study drew acute and convalescent COVID-19 samples from the United States, Italy and Spain.

The method was immunoSEQ multiplex PCR; TCRdb's version includes in-frame clones alone and lacks a portion of them. Of a few hundred thousand clones listed, under 90% are singletons. Germline CDR1 is MNHEY and CDR2 is SVGAGI. The length of the CDR3 is 15 residues. V was shortened by 6 bases and J by 4 bases, with 18 bases between the two germline ends. The sequence derives from a woman aged 25 to 39 with COVID-19, enrolled during active disease. The source material was peripheral blood. The chain joins TRBV6-5 to TRBJ1-1; D is perhaps TRBD1 (5 bases). The CDR3 loop reads CASSPSIGGGTEAFF. CDR3 coding DNA: TGTGCCAGCAGCCCCTCAATCGGGGGAGGCACTGAAGCTTTCTTT.